The 2 T cell receptor beta chains reported below all come from one sample, sequenced in a study of T cells in Graves' hyperthyroidism and ophthalmopathy. RNA transcripts yielded amplified TCR beta CDR3 regions. TCR CDR3 underwent first-round RT-PCR with the HTBI primer set. TCRdb redid the calling of the multiplex PCR reads with MiXCR, one entry per CDR3 protein. Of 300,000 or so distinct CDR3 sequences in the sample, 16% were seen once. Sequencing used blood. These receptors all stem from a man under 40 with Graves' hyperthyroidism.

This clonotype appeared many times. The chain uses TRBV28 and TRBJ1-3; 11 bases are shared with TRBD1. Unmatched junction bases numbered 1, after V lost 3 bases and J lost 6 bases. Germline lookup yields CDR1 MDHEN and CDR2 SYDVKM. The CDR3 sequence is 14 residues long. CDR3 amino acids: CASSLGQGVNTIYF. The CDR3 DNA is TGTGCCAGCAGTTTGGGACAGGGGGTAAACACCATATATTTT.

This clonotype appeared a single time. A read error is possible here, since a much larger clone lies one base away. This CDR3 is missing its conserved last phenylalanine or tryptophan, likely due to a read error. The J gene is TRBJ1-1, the V gene TRBV20-1; no reliable D call. The germline gives CDR1 DFQATT, CDR2 SNEGSKA (reference sequence). The V gene lost 3 bases and the J gene lost 2 bases, with 7 bases spanning the gap. The CDR3 covers 12 residues. The CDR3: CSARRVNTEAFL. CDR3 coding DNA: TGCAGTGCTAGGAGGGTTAACACTGAAGCTTTCCTT.